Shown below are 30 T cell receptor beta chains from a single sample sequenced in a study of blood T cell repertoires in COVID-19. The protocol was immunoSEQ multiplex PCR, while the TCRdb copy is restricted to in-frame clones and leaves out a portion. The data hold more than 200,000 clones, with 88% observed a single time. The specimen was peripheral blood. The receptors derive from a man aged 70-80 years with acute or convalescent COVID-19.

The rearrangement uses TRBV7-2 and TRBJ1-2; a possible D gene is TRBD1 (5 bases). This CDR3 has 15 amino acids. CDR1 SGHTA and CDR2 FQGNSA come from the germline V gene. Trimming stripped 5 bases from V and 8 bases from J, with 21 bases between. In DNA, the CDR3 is TGTGCCAGCAGCCCACAGTTTGGGCAGGGCGACGGCTACACCTTC. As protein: CASSPQFGQGDGYTF. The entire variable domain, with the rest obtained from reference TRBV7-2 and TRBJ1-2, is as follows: GAGVSQSPSNKVTEKGKDVELRCDPISGHTALYWYRQSLGQGLEFLIYFQGNSAPDKSGLPSDRFSAERTGGSVSTLTIQRTQQEDSAVYLCASSPQFGQGDGYTFGSGTRLTVV.

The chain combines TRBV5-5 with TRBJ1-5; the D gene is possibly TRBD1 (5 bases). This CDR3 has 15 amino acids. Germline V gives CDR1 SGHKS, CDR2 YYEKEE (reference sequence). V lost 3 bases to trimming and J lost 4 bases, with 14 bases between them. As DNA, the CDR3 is TGTGCCAGCAGCTCCTTATCGTCAGGGAATCAGCCCCAGCATTTT. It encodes CASSSLSSGNQPQHF.

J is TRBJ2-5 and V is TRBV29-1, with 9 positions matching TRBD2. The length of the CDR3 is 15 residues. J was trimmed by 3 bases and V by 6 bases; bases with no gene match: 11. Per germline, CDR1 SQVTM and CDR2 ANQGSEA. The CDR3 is CSVAPPSSGKETQYF. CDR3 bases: TGCAGCGTCGCTCCACCTTCTAGCGGGAAAGAGACCCAGTACTTC.

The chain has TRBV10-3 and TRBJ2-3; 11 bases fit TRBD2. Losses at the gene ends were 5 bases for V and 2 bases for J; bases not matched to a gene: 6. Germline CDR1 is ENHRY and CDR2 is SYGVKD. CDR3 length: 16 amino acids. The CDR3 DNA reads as TGTGCCATCAGTAAGGGACTAGCGGACCCCACAGATACGCAGTATTTT. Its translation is CAISKGLADPTDTQYF.

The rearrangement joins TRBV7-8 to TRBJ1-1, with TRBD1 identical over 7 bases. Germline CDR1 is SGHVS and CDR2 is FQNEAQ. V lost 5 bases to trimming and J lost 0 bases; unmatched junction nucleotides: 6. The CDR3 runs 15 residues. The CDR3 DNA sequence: TGTGCCAGCAGCACCCGGACAGGAATGAACACTGAAGCTTTCTTT. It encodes CASSTRTGMNTEAFF.

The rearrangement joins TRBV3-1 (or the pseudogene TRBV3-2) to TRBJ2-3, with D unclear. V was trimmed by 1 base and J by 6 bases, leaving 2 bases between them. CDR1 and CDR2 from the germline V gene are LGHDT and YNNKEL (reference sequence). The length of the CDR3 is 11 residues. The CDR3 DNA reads TGTGCCAGCAGCCAAGCGGATACGCAGTATTTT. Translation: CASSQADTQYF.

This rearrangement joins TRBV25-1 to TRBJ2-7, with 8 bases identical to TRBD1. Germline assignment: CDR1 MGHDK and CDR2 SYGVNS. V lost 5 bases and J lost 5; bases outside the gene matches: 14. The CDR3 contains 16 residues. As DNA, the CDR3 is TGTGCCAGCAGTATTATAACAGGGGGAAATTCCCACGAGCAGTACTTC. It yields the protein CASSIITGGNSHEQYF.

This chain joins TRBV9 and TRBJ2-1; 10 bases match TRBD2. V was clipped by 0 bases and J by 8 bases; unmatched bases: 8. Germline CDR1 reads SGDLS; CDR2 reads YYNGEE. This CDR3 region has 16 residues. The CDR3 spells CASSVGGLAGVDEQFF. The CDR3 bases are TGTGCCAGCAGCGTAGGCGGCCTAGCGGGAGTGGATGAGCAGTTCTTC.

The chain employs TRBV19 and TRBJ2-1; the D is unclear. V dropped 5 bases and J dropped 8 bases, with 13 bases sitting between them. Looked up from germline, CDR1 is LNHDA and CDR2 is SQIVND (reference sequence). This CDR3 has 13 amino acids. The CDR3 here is CASSGPSAHEQFF. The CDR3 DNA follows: TGTGCCAGTAGTGGCCCCTCCGCCCATGAGCAGTTCTTC.

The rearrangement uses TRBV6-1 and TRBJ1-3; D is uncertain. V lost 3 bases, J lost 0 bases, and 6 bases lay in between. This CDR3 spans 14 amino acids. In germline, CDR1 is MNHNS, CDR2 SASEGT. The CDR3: CASSEEDSGNTIYF. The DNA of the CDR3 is TGTGCCAGCAGTGAGGAGGACTCTGGAAACACCATATATTTT.

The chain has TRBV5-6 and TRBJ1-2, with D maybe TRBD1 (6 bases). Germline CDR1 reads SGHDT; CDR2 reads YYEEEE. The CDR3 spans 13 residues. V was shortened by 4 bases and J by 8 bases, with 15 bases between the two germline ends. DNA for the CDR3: TGTGCCAGCAGCCATCCTGGGGGGGGCGGCTACACCTTC. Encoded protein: CASSHPGGGGYTF.

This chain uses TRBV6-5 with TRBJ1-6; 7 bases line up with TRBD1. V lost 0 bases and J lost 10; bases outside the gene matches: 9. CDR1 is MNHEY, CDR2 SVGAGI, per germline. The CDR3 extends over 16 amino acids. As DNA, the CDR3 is TGTGCCAGCAGTTACTCGAGACAGGGATGGGAATCACCCCTCCACTTT. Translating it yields CASSYSRQGWESPLHF.

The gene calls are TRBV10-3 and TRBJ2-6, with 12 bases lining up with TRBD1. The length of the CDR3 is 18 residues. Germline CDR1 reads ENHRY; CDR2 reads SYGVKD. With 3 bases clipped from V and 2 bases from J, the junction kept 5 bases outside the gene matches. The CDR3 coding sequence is TGTGCCATCAGTGATTTCGGGACAGGGGGCCCTGGGGCCAACGTCCTGACTTTC. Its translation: CAISDFGTGGPGANVLTF.

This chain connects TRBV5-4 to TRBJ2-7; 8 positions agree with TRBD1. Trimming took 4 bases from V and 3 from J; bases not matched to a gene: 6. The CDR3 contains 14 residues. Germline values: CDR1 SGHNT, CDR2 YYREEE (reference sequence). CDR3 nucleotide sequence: TGTGCCAGCAGCGTGGGACAGGTGGACTACGAGCAGTACTTC. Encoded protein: CASSVGQVDYEQYF.

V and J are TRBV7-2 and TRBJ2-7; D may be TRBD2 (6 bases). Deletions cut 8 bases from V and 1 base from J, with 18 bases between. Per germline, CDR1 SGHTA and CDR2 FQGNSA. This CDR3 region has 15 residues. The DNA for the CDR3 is TGTGCCAGCTCCGAAGACCAGCGGGTTTCCTACGAGCAGTACTTC. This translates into CASSEDQRVSYEQYF.

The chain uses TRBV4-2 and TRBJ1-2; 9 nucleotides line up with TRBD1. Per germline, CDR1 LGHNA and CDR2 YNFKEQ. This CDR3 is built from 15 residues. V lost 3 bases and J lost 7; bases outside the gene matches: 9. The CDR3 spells CASSHADRGAGGYTF. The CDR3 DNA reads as TGTGCCAGCAGCCATGCGGACAGGGGCGCGGGTGGCTACACCTTC.

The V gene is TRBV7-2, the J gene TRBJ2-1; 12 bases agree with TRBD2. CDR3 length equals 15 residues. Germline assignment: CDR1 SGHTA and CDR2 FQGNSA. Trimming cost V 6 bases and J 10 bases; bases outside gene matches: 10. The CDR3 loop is CASRATRLAGAEQFF. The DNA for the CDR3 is TGTGCCAGCAGAGCAACCAGACTAGCGGGAGCAGAGCAGTTCTTC.

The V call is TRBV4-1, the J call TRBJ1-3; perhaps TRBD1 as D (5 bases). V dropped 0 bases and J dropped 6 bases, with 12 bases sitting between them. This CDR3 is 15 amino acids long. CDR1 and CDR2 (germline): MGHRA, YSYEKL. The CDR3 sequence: CASSQEGQGTNTIYF. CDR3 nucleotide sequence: TGCGCCAGCAGCCAAGAGGGGCAGGGAACAAACACCATATATTTT.

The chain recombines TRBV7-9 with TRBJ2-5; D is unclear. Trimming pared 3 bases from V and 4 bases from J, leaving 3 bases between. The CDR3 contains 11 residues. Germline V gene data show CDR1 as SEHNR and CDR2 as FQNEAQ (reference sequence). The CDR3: CASSFLETQYF. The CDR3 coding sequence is TGTGCCAGCAGCTTCTTAGAGACCCAGTACTTC.

The CDR3 loop is CASSLKASGNYEQYF. The DNA of the CDR3 is TGTGCCAGCAGTTTAAAGGCTAGCGGAAACTACGAGCAGTACTTC. V gene TRBV27 combines with J gene TRBJ2-7; the match to TRBD2 covers 7 bases. The CDR3 loop spans 15 amino acids. After removal of 2 bases from V and 3 bases from J, the junction contained 7 bases not matched to a gene. CDR1 is MNHEY and CDR2 is SMNVEV in the germline V gene (reference sequence).

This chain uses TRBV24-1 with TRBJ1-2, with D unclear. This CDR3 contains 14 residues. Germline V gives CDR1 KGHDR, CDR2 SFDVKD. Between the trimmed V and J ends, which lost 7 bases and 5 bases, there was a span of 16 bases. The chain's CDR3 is CATSPSTIWYGYTF. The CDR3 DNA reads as TGTGCCACCAGCCCTTCGACAATCTGGTATGGCTACACCTTC.

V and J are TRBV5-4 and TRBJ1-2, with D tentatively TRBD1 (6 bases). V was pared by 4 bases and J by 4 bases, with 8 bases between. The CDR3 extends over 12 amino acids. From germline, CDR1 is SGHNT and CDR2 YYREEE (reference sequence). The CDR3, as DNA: TGTGCCAGCAGCCCGGACAGCTATGGCTACACCTTC. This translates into CASSPDSYGYTF.

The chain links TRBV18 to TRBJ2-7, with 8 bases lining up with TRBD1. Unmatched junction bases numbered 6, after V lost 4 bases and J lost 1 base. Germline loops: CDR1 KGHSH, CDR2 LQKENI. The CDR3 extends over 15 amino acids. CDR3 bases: TGTGCCAGCTCACTTGACAGGGGACCGTCCTACGAGCAGTACTTC. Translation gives CASSLDRGPSYEQYF.

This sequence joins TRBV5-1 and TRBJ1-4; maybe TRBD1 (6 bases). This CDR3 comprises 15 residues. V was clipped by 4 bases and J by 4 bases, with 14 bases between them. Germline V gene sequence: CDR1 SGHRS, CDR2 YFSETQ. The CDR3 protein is CASSPGGGGNEKLFF. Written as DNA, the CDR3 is TGCGCCAGCAGCCCTGGGGGCGGCGGTAATGAAAAACTGTTTTTT.

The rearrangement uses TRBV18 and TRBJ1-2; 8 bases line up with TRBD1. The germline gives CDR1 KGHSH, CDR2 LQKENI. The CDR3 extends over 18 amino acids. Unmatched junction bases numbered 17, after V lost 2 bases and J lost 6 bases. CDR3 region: CASSPSPPGQGNSHGYTF. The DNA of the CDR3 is TGTGCCAGCTCACCATCACCTCCCGGACAGGGAAATTCTCATGGCTACACCTTC.

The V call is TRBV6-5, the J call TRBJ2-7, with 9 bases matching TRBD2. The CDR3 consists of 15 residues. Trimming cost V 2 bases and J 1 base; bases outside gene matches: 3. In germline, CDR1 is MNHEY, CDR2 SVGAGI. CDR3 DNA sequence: TGTGCCAGCAGTTACGGGCTAGCGGGATCCTACGAGCAGTACTTC. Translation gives CASSYGLAGSYEQYF.

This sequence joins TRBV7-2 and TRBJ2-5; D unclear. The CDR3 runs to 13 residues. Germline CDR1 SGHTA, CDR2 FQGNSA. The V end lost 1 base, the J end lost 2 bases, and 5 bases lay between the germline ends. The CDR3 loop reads CASSLVQQETQYF. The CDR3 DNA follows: TGTGCCAGCAGCTTAGTCCAGCAAGAGACCCAGTACTTC.

The CDR3 region is CASRARDRQSNQPQHF. The CDR3 DNA follows: TGTGCCAGCAGGGCCCGGGACAGACAAAGCAATCAGCCCCAGCATTTT. The chain carries TRBV2 and TRBJ1-5; 7 bases map to TRBD1. The CDR3 has 16 residues. V lost 6 bases to trimming and J lost 1 base; unmatched junction nucleotides: 9. Per germline, CDR1 SNHLY and CDR2 FYNNEI.

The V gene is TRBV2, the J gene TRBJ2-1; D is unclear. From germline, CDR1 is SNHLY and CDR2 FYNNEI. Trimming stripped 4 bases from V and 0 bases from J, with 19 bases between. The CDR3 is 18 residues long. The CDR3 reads CASSAIPAKVYSYNEQFF. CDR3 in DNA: TGTGCCAGCAGTGCGATTCCTGCGAAAGTATACTCCTACAATGAGCAGTTCTTC.

CDR3 nucleotides: TGTGCCAGCAGTGATCGAGTAGCGGGAGTGAAGAACTACGAGCAGTACTTC. It encodes CASSDRVAGVKNYEQYF. The chain combines TRBV6-1 with TRBJ2-7; TRBD2 agrees at 9 bases. The CDR3 is 17 amino acids. Trimming cost V 3 bases and J 3 bases; bases outside gene matches: 12. Germline V gene data show CDR1 as MNHNS and CDR2 as SASEGT.